This entry concerns a single T cell receptor (beta chain). Its antigen is undetermined. The germline V and J ends were trimmed by 4 bases and 3 bases, with 7 bases remaining between them. The CDR3 is 12 amino acids. Germline-derived CDR1 and CDR2 are MNHEY and SMNVEV (reference sequence). These data are taken from a study of cytomegalovirus exposure and HLA in healthy donors. In the study overall: A previous analysis identified more than 100 million unique TCR beta sequences derived from around 200 million T cells. An early data release held approximately 80 million unique TCRs from HLA-typed donors. For the approximately 400 genotyped donors, approximately 82% fell within the Caucasian-associated ancestry cluster.

PCR primers comprised 60 Vbeta and 13 Jbeta primers. Assay used: immunoSEQ multiplex PCR; TCRdb lists only in-frame clones, some missing. This repertoire shows 75,000 to 90,000 clones, 10% found once; its top ten account for approximately 25%. Study results and limitations: TRBV6-2, TRBV6-3 and other indistinguishable V segments were excluded.

The rearrangement links TRBV27 to TRBJ2-7; no firm D call. Sequencing was carried out using PBMCs. The receptor's source is a man aged 55 to 69 in good health and CMV-seropositive. CDR3 sequence (DNA): TGTGCCAGCAGTTCCCACGGCTACGAGCAGTACTTC. Translated, it gives CASSSHGYEQYF.